The 20 T cell receptor beta chains below come from one sample, sequenced in a study of blood T cell repertoires in COVID-19. Generated by immunoSEQ multiplex PCR, the TCRdb table keeps only in-frame clones and is missing some. Found here are some 370,000 clones, 90% of them singletons; the top ten hold 6.5%. Input material: peripheral blood. The receptor source for this set is a man younger than 30 with active or convalescent COVID-19.

Within the sample, this clone is medium-sized. The chain recombines TRBV19 with TRBJ2-7, with 7 bases identical to TRBD2. The germline V gene encodes CDR1 LNHDA and CDR2 SQIVND (reference sequence). V shed 6 bases and J 0 bases; nucleotides not matched to a gene: 8. CDR3 length: 15 amino acids. CDR3 DNA sequence: TGTGCCAGTAGGGTGACTAGCAACCCCTCCTACGAGCAGTACTTC. It yields the protein CASRVTSNPSYEQYF.

The chain couples TRBV11-2 to TRBJ1-2; TRBD1 matches at 8 bases. There are 13 residues in the CDR3. With 5 bases clipped from V and 5 bases from J, the junction kept 4 bases outside the gene matches. Germline values: CDR1 SGHAT, CDR2 FQNNGV. CDR3 DNA: TGTGCCAGCAGCGTTCAGGGGGCGTATGGCTACACCTTC. Its translation is CASSVQGAYGYTF.

This sequence joins TRBV7-2 and TRBJ2-1; a weak D match, TRBD2 (5 bases). V lost 1 base and J 5 bases, leaving 18 bases between the germline ends. Per the germline V gene, CDR1 is SGHTA and CDR2 is FQGNSA. The CDR3 has 17 amino acids. Here the CDR3 reads CASSLGGVGVMNNEQFF. Written as DNA, the CDR3 is TGTGCCAGCAGCTTAGGAGGAGTGGGAGTGATGAACAATGAGCAGTTCTTC.

The chain employs TRBV2 and TRBJ2-7; D gene ambiguous. Trimming removed 6 bases at V and 2 bases at J, with 14 bases between. This CDR3 is built from 14 residues. Germline V gene sequence: CDR1 SNHLY, CDR2 FYNNEI. CDR3 region: CASRNELSAYEQYF. CDR3 DNA sequence: TGTGCCAGCAGGAACGAATTGAGTGCCTACGAGCAGTACTTC.

The chain combines TRBV2 with TRBJ2-7; D may be TRBD2 (6 bases). This CDR3 region has 14 residues. Trimming pared 3 bases from V and 4 bases from J, leaving 13 bases between. CDR1 is SNHLY, CDR2 FYNNEI, per germline. In nucleotides, the CDR3 is TGTGCCAGCAGTGACGTTACTAGCCTTTACGAGCAGTACTTC. It codes for CASSDVTSLYEQYF.

The rearrangement joins TRBV24-1 to TRBJ2-7; 9 nucleotides match TRBD2. The V gene's germline CDR1 is KGHDR and CDR2 SFDVKD. This CDR3 spans 18 amino acids. With V trimmed by 5 bases and J by 0 bases, 13 bases remained unmatched. CDR3 DNA sequence: TGTGCCACCAGTGTGGGGGTGGGGCCTAGCGGGAACTCCTACGAGCAGTACTTC. Translated, it gives CATSVGVGPSGNSYEQYF.

To note about this clone: Other DNA sequences of this sample code for an identical CDR3. The chain uses TRBV7-2 and TRBJ1-5; no clear D. Trimming removed 0 bases at V and 3 bases at J, with 9 bases between. There are 15 residues in the CDR3. The germline CDR1 and CDR2 sequences are SGHTA and FQGNSA. The CDR3 DNA sequence: TGTGCCAGCAGCTTAGCCCCGGGGTCCAATCAGCCCCAGCATTTT. It specifies CASSLAPGSNQPQHF.

The V call is TRBV9, the J call TRBJ1-2; 8 bases agree with TRBD1. CDR3 length: 16 residues. Germline CDR1 reads SGDLS; CDR2 reads YYNGEE. The V and J ends lost 2 bases and 4 bases, in that order; junction bases with no gene match: 10. CDR3 amino acids: CASSVSPRQGRYGYTF. CDR3 nucleotides: TGTGCCAGCAGCGTCTCACCACGACAGGGGCGCTATGGCTACACCTTC.

The chain carries TRBV7-8 and TRBJ1-2; D possibly corresponds to TRBD1 (5 bases). Trimming left V 5 bases short and J 2 bases short, with 12 bases between. This CDR3 spans 14 amino acids. Germline V CDR1 and CDR2: SGHVS, FQNEAQ. Here the CDR3 DNA reads TGTGCCAGCAGCGCGGGACGGGGAAACTATGGCTACACCTTC. The encoded protein is CASSAGRGNYGYTF.

J is TRBJ1-1 and V is TRBV11-1; 7 bases align to TRBD1. Germline V CDR1 and CDR2: SGHAT, FQDESV (reference sequence). The CDR3 length is 13 residues. Trimming took 3 bases from V and 4 from J; bases not matched to a gene: 2. The DNA of the CDR3 is TGTGCCAGCAGCTTTACAGGGGCCACTGAAGCTTTCTTT. It encodes CASSFTGATEAFF.

The chain employs TRBV5-6 and TRBJ1-2, with 8 bases identical to TRBD1. CDR1 and CDR2 (germline): SGHDT, YYEEEE. The V segment lost 4 bases and the J segment 0 bases; nucleotides outside the gene matches: 2. The CDR3 covers 14 residues. The CDR3 DNA follows: TGTGCCAGCAGCCGGACAGGGCCTAACTATGGCTACACCTTC. Protein: CASSRTGPNYGYTF.

This clone was seen many times. The rearrangement joins TRBV7-2 to TRBJ2-5, with 8 bases matching TRBD1. Trimming removed 5 bases from V and 5 bases from J; junction bases left unmatched: 4. Germline loops: CDR1 SGHTA, CDR2 FQGNSA. This CDR3 has 13 amino acids. The CDR3 region has the DNA TGTGCCAGCAGCAGCCGGGACAGGGAGACCCAGTACTTC. As protein: CASSSRDRETQYF. Looking up the rest from reference TRBV7-2 and TRBJ2-5 gives the full variable domain: GAGVSQSPSNKVTEKGKDVELRCDPISGHTALYWYRQSLGQGLEFLIYFQGNSAPDKSGLPSDRFSAERTGGSVSTLTIQRTQQEDSAVYLCASSSRDRETQYFGPGTRLLVL.

In regard to this clone: Its ends do not fully match the called genes, so a read error is possible. The genes are TRBV7-9 and TRBJ1-2; weak D call: TRBD1 (6 bases). Germline V gives CDR1 SEHNR, CDR2 FQNEAQ (reference sequence). The CDR3 is made up of 13 amino acids. Here the CDR3 reads CASSSLTRDTNSF. The CDR3 nucleotides are TGTGCCAGCAGCTCCCTCACCCGGGACACTAATTCCTTC.

The chain is built from TRBV7-9 and TRBJ2-1; TRBD2 agrees at 7 bases. The ends lost 1 base at V and 6 bases at J; junction bases unmatched: 6. Looked up from germline, CDR1 is SEHNR and CDR2 is FQNEAQ (reference sequence). The CDR3 has 15 amino acids. CDR3 DNA sequence: TGTGCCAGCAGCTTAGAGAGCGGACTAGGCAATGAGCAGTTCTTC. Its protein product is CASSLESGLGNEQFF.

J is TRBJ2-4 and V is TRBV27; 10 nucleotides agree with TRBD2. This CDR3 is built from 16 residues. Germline lookup yields CDR1 MNHEY and CDR2 SMNVEV (reference sequence). V lost 3 bases and J lost 9; bases outside the gene matches: 11. CDR3 nucleotide sequence: TGTGCCAGCAGTTTTGTAGCGGGGGGAGCCCAGGCCATTCAGTACTTC. This codes for CASSFVAGGAQAIQYF.

V and J are TRBV4-1 and TRBJ1-6; 9 bases align to TRBD1. Germline-derived CDR1 and CDR2 are MGHRA and YSYEKL. The CDR3 loop spans 17 amino acids. V was pared by 0 bases and J by 8 bases, with 8 bases of the junction left unmatched. CDR3 sequence reads: CASSQEGQGRIDSPLHF. The CDR3 DNA follows: TGCGCCAGCAGCCAAGAGGGACAGGGAAGAATTGATTCACCCCTCCACTTT.

The chain has TRBV3-1 (or the pseudogene TRBV3-2) and TRBJ2-7; TRBD1 might be the D (6 bases). The germline gives CDR1 LGHDT, CDR2 YNNKEL (reference sequence). V was pared by 4 bases and J by 1 base, with 11 bases between. The CDR3 is made up of 14 amino acids. In DNA form, the CDR3 reads TGTGCCAGCAGCCCCGGCAGGGGTTCCTACGAGCAGTACTTC. Translated: CASSPGRGSYEQYF.

This clone was seen just once. The chain couples TRBV5-5 to TRBJ1-5; D may be TRBD1 (5 bases). This CDR3 is built from 14 residues. Germline V gene lookup returns CDR1 SGHKS and CDR2 YYEKEE (reference sequence). Trimming cost V 5 bases and J 2 bases, with 11 bases left between them. The CDR3 DNA sequence: TGTGCCAGCAGTTCCGACAGTGGCAATCAGCCCCAGCATTTT. Translation gives CASSSDSGNQPQHF. Full variable domain (missing parts from reference TRBV5-5 and TRBJ1-5): DAGVTQSPTHLIKTRGQQVTLRCSPISGHKSVSWYQQVLGQGPQFIFQYYEKEERGRGNFPDRFSARQFPNYSSELNVNALLLGDSALYLCASSSDSGNQPQHFGDGTRLSIL.

J is TRBJ1-2 and V is TRBV19, with D possibly being TRBD1 (6 bases). The CDR3 spans 14 residues. V was cut by 4 bases and J by 5 bases, with 14 bases left in between. Looked up from germline, CDR1 is LNHDA and CDR2 is SQIVND (reference sequence). This CDR3 is CASSTGTTPYGYTF. The CDR3 nucleotides are TGTGCCAGTAGTACCGGGACAACTCCGTATGGCTACACCTTC. The whole variable domain, remainder taken from reference TRBV19 and TRBJ1-2, is DGGITQSPKYLFRKEGQNVTLSCEQNLNHDAMYWYRQDPGQGLRLIYYSQIVNDFQKGDIAEGYSVSREKKESFPLTVTSAQKNPTAFYLCASSTGTTPYGYTFGSGTRLTVV.

The chain recombines TRBV7-3 with TRBJ1-2; D remains unclear. The CDR3 is 16 residues long. V lost 5 bases and J 6 bases, leaving 22 bases between the germline ends. The germline CDR1 and CDR2 sequences are SGHTA and FQGTGA. This CDR3 reads CASSARVEIQVDGYTF. As DNA, the CDR3 is TGTGCCAGCAGCGCCCGAGTCGAGATTCAGGTGGATGGCTACACCTTC.